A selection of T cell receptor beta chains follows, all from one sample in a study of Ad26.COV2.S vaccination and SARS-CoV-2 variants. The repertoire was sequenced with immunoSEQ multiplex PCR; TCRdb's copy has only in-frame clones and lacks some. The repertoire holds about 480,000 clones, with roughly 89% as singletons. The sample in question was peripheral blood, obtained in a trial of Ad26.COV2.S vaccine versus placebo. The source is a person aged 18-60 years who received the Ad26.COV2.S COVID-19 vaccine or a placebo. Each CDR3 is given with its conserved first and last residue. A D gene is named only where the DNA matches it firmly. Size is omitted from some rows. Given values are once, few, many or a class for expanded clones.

TGTGCCAGTAGTGTGGACAGGGCGGCTGAAGCTTTCTTT	CASSVDRAAEAFF	TRBJ1-1	TRBD1	few	TRBV19
TGTGCCAGTAGCGACCTTCCGCAGGGGACCCAGTACTTC	CASSDLPQGTQYF	TRBJ2-5	-	-	TRBV19
TGCGCCAGCAGCTTGGGGGCGGGAGTCGAGCAGTACTTC	CASSLGAGVEQYF	TRBJ2-7	TRBD2	-	TRBV5-1
TGTGCCAGCAGCTTAGCAGAGGAGTACCAGCAGTACTTC	CASSLAEEYQQYF	TRBJ2-7	-	few	TRBV7-9
TGTGCCAGCAGCTTTCGACTAGCGGGAGGGCGGGAGACCCAGTACTTC	CASSFRLAGGRETQYF	TRBJ2-5	TRBD2	-	TRBV7-8
TGTGCCAGCAGCTTACAGGACAGCTATGGCTACACCTTC	CASSLQDSYGYTF	TRBJ1-2	-	-	TRBV7-8
TGTGCCAGCAGCTTCAATTCTAACTATGGCTACACCTTC	CASSFNSNYGYTF	TRBJ1-2	-	few	TRBV5-6
TGCGCCAGCAGCCCAAATAACAGGGCTGGGGCCAACGTCCTGACTTTC	CASSPNNRAGANVLTF	TRBJ2-6	-	once	TRBV5-1
TGTGCCAGCAGCTTTGGGGGATCGGATGGCTACACCTTC	CASSFGGSDGYTF	TRBJ1-2	-	-	TRBV7-8
TGTGCCAGCGCCCTTGGGACAGATACGCAGTATTTT	CASALGTDTQYF	TRBJ2-3	-	once	TRBV2
TGTGCCACCAGTGATCCCACCGCGGGAGGGGGTAACAATGAGCAGTTCTTC	CATSDPTAGGGNNEQFF	TRBJ2-1	TRBD2	-	TRBV24-1
TGTGCCAGCCATCCGGGGAGAGGCAATCAGCCCCAGCATTTT	CASHPGRGNQPQHF	TRBJ1-5	-	-	TRBV28
TGCGCCAGCAGCCAAGCCGGGACTAGCGGGTCGCTGGGCACCGGGGAGCTGTTTTTT	CASSQAGTSGSLGTGELFF	TRBJ2-2	TRBD2	-	TRBV4-3
TGTGCCAGCAGCTCGATCCCAGGGGGCGGTTGGACTGAAGCTTTCTTT	CASSSIPGGGWTEAFF	TRBJ1-1	TRBD1	few	TRBV7-6
TGTGCCAGCAGCGTCGACAGGGTCGAGACCCAGTACTTC	CASSVDRVETQYF	TRBJ2-5	TRBD1	once	TRBV9
TGTGCCAGCAGCTTAGTCCGCCGGGAGGAACGCACAGATACGCAGTATTTT	CASSLVRREERTDTQYF	TRBJ2-3	TRBD2	-	TRBV7-6
TGTGCCAGCAGTTTAGTTCGGACAGGGGGGGAAAACACCATATATTTT	CASSLVRTGGENTIYF	TRBJ1-3	TRBD1	few	TRBV28
TGTGCCAGCAGCTTAGTTAGGACACCAAACTATGGCTACACCTTC	CASSLVRTPNYGYTF	TRBJ1-2	-	-	TRBV7-8
TGCGCCAGCAGCTTGAAGGGAGAGACCCAGTACTTC	CASSLKGETQYF	TRBJ2-5	-	-	TRBV5-1
TGTGCCAGCAGTCCGAATCCTTCCCCGGGTCCTGTGGGGGAGACCCAGTACTTC	CASSPNPSPGPVGETQYF	TRBJ2-5	-	-	TRBV28
TGTGCCAGCAGCCAAAGCCAGGGAATTAATGAAAAACTGTTTTTT	CASSQSQGINEKLFF	TRBJ1-4	-	-	TRBV3-1/TRBV3-2
TGTGCCAGCAGTCGAAGGGCTGGAAACACCATATATTTT	CASSRRAGNTIYF	TRBJ1-3	-	-	TRBV7-3
TGTGCCATCACCCCGGGGGGCTACGAGCAGTACTTC	CAITPGGYEQYF	TRBJ2-7	TRBD2	-	TRBV10-3
TGTGCCAGCAGCGTTAAGGTGGGGGGAGGGCCCTTAGAGCAGTTCTTC	CASSVKVGGGPLEQFF	TRBJ2-1	TRBD2	-	TRBV9
TGTGCCAGCAGCCAAGGGAATCAGTGGCCCGGGGAGCTGTTTTTT	CASSQGNQWPGELFF	TRBJ2-2	-	-	TRBV14
TGTGCCTGGAGTGTAGGGGCGGCGCAAGAGCAGTACTTC	CAWSVGAAQEQYF	TRBJ2-7	-	-	TRBV30
TGCGCCAGCAGCTGGCGGGGACTAGCGGGAGGCTTCCAAGAGACCCAGTACTTC	CASSWRGLAGGFQETQYF	TRBJ2-5	TRBD2	-	TRBV5-1
TGTGCCACCAGCAGAGAAAAGACAGGGTCCGGGGAGCTGTTTTTT	CATSREKTGSGELFF	TRBJ2-2	TRBD1	-	TRBV15
TGTGCCAGCAGTCTCGGACTGGACAATGAGCAGTTCTTC	CASSLGLDNEQFF	TRBJ2-1	-	-	TRBV6-5
TGTGCCAGCAGCTTAGGACGAAACAGGGAGACCCAGTACTTC	CASSLGRNRETQYF	TRBJ2-5	-	-	TRBV7-8
TGTGCCATCAGGAGGGGGTCCCCCTACGAGCAGTACTTC	CAIRRGSPYEQYF	TRBJ2-7	-	-	TRBV7-9
TGTGCCTGCAGTCGGCCGGTTGGGTTATCGGGTTATGGCTACACCTTC	CACSRPVGLSGYGYTF	TRBJ1-2	-	-	TRBV30
TGCAGTGCTAGTCCTAGCGGGAGGATACAGAATGAGCAGTTCTTC	CSASPSGRIQNEQFF	TRBJ2-1	TRBD2	-	TRBV20-1
TGTGCCAGCAGCTTAGGACAGCCTTTTTTACCTGGAAACACCATATATTTT	CASSLGQPFLPGNTIYF	TRBJ1-3	-	-	TRBV7-2